What follows describes a single T cell receptor beta chain. The data were obtained in a study of blood T cells in healthy people across ages. Primers used in a second PCR of roughly 7 to 12 cycles were a sample-barcoded 5' primer and a J-beta primer mix. One entry per CDR3 protein, called by TCRdb with MiXCR from the 5' RACE reads. Here the sample spans around 850,000 distinct CDR3 sequences, 36% being singletons. The CDR3 loop spans 13 amino acids. V was clipped by 0 bases and J by 8 bases, with 10 bases between them. The germline gives CDR1 DFQATT, CDR2 SNEGSKA (reference sequence). The rearrangement uses TRBV20-1 and TRBJ2-2, with a tentative D call TRBD1 (6 bases). This clonotype originated in a man aged 18 to 35 in good health. Sequencing used blood. The CDR3 coding sequence is TGCAGTGCTAGAGATCAGGGGAAGGGGGAGCTGTTTTTT. This encodes CSARDQGKGELFF.